This TCR beta chain comes out of a study of technical replicates of blood from several donors. The junction had 5 bases not matched to a gene; V was cut back by 1 base and J by 0 bases. Germline V CDR1 and CDR2: MGHRA, YSYEKL. The CDR3 has 16 amino acids. Generated by immunoSEQ multiplex PCR, the TCRdb table keeps only in-frame clones and is missing some. The sample has some 94,000 clones, 96% seen once. The chain is built from TRBV4-1 and TRBJ2-7, with TRBD2 identical over 8 bases. The sample was T cells isolated from PBMCs. The sequence was collected from a human donor in good health. The CDR3, as DNA: TGCGCCAGCAGCCAAGTGGGGACTAGATTCTCCTACGAGCAGTACTTC. Its translation: CASSQVGTRFSYEQYF.